Described below is a single TCR beta chain sequence and its context. The target antigen is unknown. The source of the sample is a study of cytomegalovirus exposure and HLA in healthy donors. Study results and limitations: A prior analysis recorded that most TCR beta V segments were productive about 90% or about 30% of the time.

Germline values: CDR1 SQVTM, CDR2 ANQGSEA. V was cut by 3 bases and J by 3 bases, with 10 bases left in between. This CDR3 comprises 13 residues. The study ran its PCR with 60 Vbeta and 13 Jbeta primers. Sequenced by immunoSEQ multiplex PCR; TCRdb stores in-frame clones only, minus some. The profile shows 81,000 or so clones, less than 85% of them singletons. Healthy people donating bone marrow made up the donors. The TCR sequence derives from a man aged 55 to 70 in good health and CMV-seronegative. The sample was PBMCs. The chain recombines TRBV29-1 with TRBJ2-3; TRBD2 is a possible D gene (6 bases). The CDR3 DNA reads as TGCAGCGTTGAGAGGGCGGGGACAGATACGCAGTATTTT. Its translation: CSVERAGTDTQYF.